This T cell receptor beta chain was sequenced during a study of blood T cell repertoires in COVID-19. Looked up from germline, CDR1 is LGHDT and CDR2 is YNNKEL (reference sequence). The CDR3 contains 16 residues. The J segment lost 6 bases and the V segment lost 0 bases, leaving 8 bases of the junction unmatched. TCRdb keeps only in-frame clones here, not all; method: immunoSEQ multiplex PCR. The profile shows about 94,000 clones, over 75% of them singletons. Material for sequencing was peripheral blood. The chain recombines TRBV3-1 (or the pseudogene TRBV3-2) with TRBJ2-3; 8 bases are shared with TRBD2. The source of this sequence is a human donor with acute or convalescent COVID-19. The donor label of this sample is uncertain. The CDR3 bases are TGTGCCAGCAGCCAAGATCCCGGGGGGGCCTTTGATACGCAGTATTTT. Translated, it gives CASSQDPGGAFDTQYF.